This T cell receptor (beta chain) was retrieved from a study of shared clonotypes between healthy human individuals. Broader study findings: Around 5% was the fraction of naive CD4 clonotypes found shared across a few donors.

Points on this clone: The antigen is not known.

Method: immunoSEQ multiplex PCR; TCRdb's copy keeps in-frame clones and lacks some. Among under 200,000 clones listed, approximately 95% were seen once. With 4 bases clipped from V and 0 bases from J, the junction kept 4 bases outside the gene matches. The CDR3 spans 16 residues. Germline V CDR1 and CDR2: ENHRY, SYGVKD. Sequencing was done on a sample of naive CD4+ T cells sorted from blood. The subset is: CD45RA+ positively selected. The rearrangement joins TRBV10-3 to TRBJ1-4; 8 bases line up with TRBD1. The TCR originated in a woman in her 30s in good health. CDR3 loop: CAISAQGAATNEKLFF. DNA of the CDR3: TGTGCCATCAGTGCCCAGGGGGCGGCAACTAATGAAAAACTGTTTTTT.